The sequence of this T cell receptor beta chain was determined in a study of T cells after posttransplantation cyclophosphamide. This clone has a handful of counts. This table comes from immunoSEQ multiplex PCR, and its TCRdb copy is limited to in-frame clones, with some not included. The sample carries 14,000 or so clones, roughly 72% recorded once. Germline loops: CDR1 ENHRY, CDR2 SYGVKD. This CDR3 spans 14 amino acids. Trimming cost V 3 bases and J 6 bases; bases outside gene matches: 4. The TCR sequence derives from a man aged 50 to 59. The sequenced sample was memory CD4+ T cells sorted from PBMCs. The chain has TRBV10-3 and TRBJ2-1, with TRBD1 matching over 8 bases. This chain's CDR3 is CAISEYGQGNEQFF. Written as DNA, the CDR3 is TGTGCCATCAGTGAATATGGACAGGGCAATGAGCAGTTCTTC.